These 30 T cell receptor beta chains came from one sample sequenced in a study of read filtering for tumor transcriptome and immune sequencing. The library was built from about 400 ng RNA with molecular barcoded adaptors for alpha/delta and beta/gamma chains. TCRdb redid the calling of the reads with MiXCR, one entry per CDR3 protein. This sample yields 42,000 or so distinct CDR3 sequences, of which 13% are seen a single time; approximately 30% belongs to the top ten. The source material was a population of CD138-negative cells sorted from bone marrow. The receptor set was obtained from a donor aged 40 or older with multiple myeloma.

This clonotype has a handful of counts. The genes are TRBV19 and TRBJ1-5, with 10 bases that match TRBD1. V dropped 5 bases and J dropped 1; count of bases not matched to a gene: 11. CDR1 LNHDA and CDR2 SQIVND come from the germline V gene (reference sequence). This CDR3 is 18 amino acids long. The CDR3 nucleotides are TGTGCCAGTAGTTCGCGGGACAGGGGCTCTGGAAGCAATCAGCCCCAGCATTTT. This gives the protein CASSSRDRGSGSNQPQHF.

This chain joins TRBV5-1 and TRBJ2-3, with 7 positions matching TRBD1. This CDR3 has 14 amino acids. Germline loops: CDR1 SGHRS, CDR2 YFSETQ. J gave up 2 bases and V 1 base, and 1 base lay outside the gene matches. Here the CDR3 DNA reads TGCGCCAGCAGCTTGACAGGGGACACAGATACGCAGTATTTT. Encoded protein: CASSLTGDTDTQYF.

This clonotype has at least ten counts. The chain employs TRBV19 and TRBJ2-1, with 7 nucleotides matching TRBD2. Germline CDR1 LNHDA, CDR2 SQIVND (reference sequence). This CDR3 region has 15 residues. With 5 bases clipped from V and 0 bases from J, the junction kept 4 bases outside the gene matches. DNA of the CDR3: TGTGCCAGTAGTCGAGCGGGGTTCTCCTACAATGAGCAGTTCTTC. Its protein product is CASSRAGFSYNEQFF.

This clonotype was seen ten or more times. This rearrangement joins TRBV20-1 to TRBJ1-1; D uncertain. Germline V gene lookup returns CDR1 DFQATT and CDR2 SNEGSKA (reference sequence). Trimming removed 8 bases from V and 0 bases from J, with 16 bases in between. CDR3 length: 14 residues. CDR3 in amino acids: CSLDPEQLNTEAFF. CDR3 DNA: TGCAGTCTAGACCCTGAACAGCTGAACACTGAAGCTTTCTTT.

This clonotype was recorded at least ten times. The V and J genes are TRBV6-4 and TRBJ2-3; 11 bases line up with TRBD2. The V gene end was trimmed by 2 bases and the J gene end by 0 bases; junction bases not matched to a gene: 4. Germline assignment: CDR1 MRHNA and CDR2 SNTAGT. The CDR3 sequence is 17 residues long. The CDR3 reads CASSDRTSGPSTDTQYF. The CDR3 DNA is TGTGCCAGCAGTGACAGGACTAGCGGGCCTAGCACAGATACGCAGTATTTT.

Worth noting for this clonotype: The junction departs from the called germline gene at one end, perhaps through a read error. The chain has TRBV19 and TRBJ1-5, with no clear D. CDR1 and CDR2 (germline): LNHDA, SQIVND (reference sequence). The CDR3 runs to 15 residues. This CDR3 reads CASSIVGPSNQTQHF. As DNA, the CDR3 is TGTGCCAGTAGTATAGTTGGTCCCAGCAATCAGACCCAGCATTTT.

At least ten counts were recorded for this clonotype. The chain uses TRBV27 and TRBJ1-1, with D uncertain. The CDR3 covers 11 residues. Germline V gene sequence: CDR1 MNHEY, CDR2 SMNVEV (reference sequence). V was cut by 6 bases and J by 8 bases, with 10 bases left in between. In DNA, the CDR3 is TGTGCCAGCAGAGGGTGGACCGAAGCTTTCTTT. Amino acid sequence: CASRGWTEAFF.

This clonotype was detected ten times or more. The chain combines TRBV5-1 with TRBJ2-1, with unresolved D. CDR3 length: 13 residues. V was shortened by 4 bases and J by 6 bases, with 11 bases between the two germline ends. Germline V gene data show CDR1 as SGHRS and CDR2 as YFSETQ. CDR3 amino acids: CASSLELPNEQFF. CDR3 DNA: TGCGCCAGCAGCCTGGAGTTGCCCAATGAGCAGTTCTTC.

The CDR3 loop reads CASSFGQGTDEQYF. DNA of the CDR3: TGTGCCAGCAGCTTCGGACAGGGGACCGACGAGCAGTACTTC. This chain connects TRBV11-1 to TRBJ2-7; 9 bases are a match to TRBD1. This CDR3 spans 14 amino acids. V was pared by 3 bases and J by 5 bases, with 5 bases of the junction left unmatched. CDR1 is SGHAT and CDR2 is FQDESV in the germline V gene (reference sequence).

This clonotype was recorded at least ten times. V and J are TRBV7-2 and TRBJ2-7; either TRBD1 or TRBD2 may supply D (5 bases each). Germline CDR1 reads SGHTA; CDR2 reads FQGNSA. The CDR3 consists of 13 residues. Trimming removed 1 base at V and 7 bases at J, with 11 bases between. DNA of the CDR3: TGTGCCAGCAGCTTAGGGCGAGGGGATGAGCAGTACTTC. Amino acids: CASSLGRGDEQYF.

This clonotype is medium-sized (0.01 to 0.1%). The rearrangement links TRBV7-8 to TRBJ2-3; weak D call: TRBD1 (5 bases). Germline lookup yields CDR1 SGHVS and CDR2 FQNEAQ. The CDR3 extends over 12 amino acids. The V gene lost 5 bases and the J gene lost 4 bases, with 7 bases spanning the gap. The CDR3 coding sequence is TGTGCCAGCAGCAAGGGGTCAGATACGCAGTATTTT. It is translated as CASSKGSDTQYF.

V gene TRBV6-1 combines with J gene TRBJ2-3; 8 bases map to TRBD2. Germline values: CDR1 MNHNS, CDR2 SASEGT. The CDR3 extends over 12 amino acids. The V and J ends lost 8 bases and 9 bases, in that order; junction bases with no gene match: 7. CDR3 in DNA: TGTGCCAGCTCGCCAGCGGGGGTGACGCAGTATTTT. Protein sequence: CASSPAGVTQYF.

There are many counts of this clonotype. This chain connects TRBV18 to TRBJ2-7; 8 bases fit TRBD2. Germline trimming cut 6 bases from V and 5 bases from J; bases unmatched to any gene: 9. In germline, CDR1 is KGHSH, CDR2 LQKENI. The CDR3 loop spans 14 amino acids. CDR3 region: CASSPPGLAHEQYF. The CDR3 DNA follows: TGTGCCAGCTCCCCCCCCGGACTAGCCCACGAGCAGTACTTC. Complete variable domain (other parts from reference TRBV18 and TRBJ2-7): NAGVMQNPRHLVRRRGQEARLRCSPMKGHSHVYWYRQLPEEGLKFMVYLQKENIIDESGMPKERFSAEFPKEGPSILRIQQVVRGDSAAYFCASSPPGLAHEQYFGPGTRLTVT.

This clonotype was seen repeatedly, ten times or more. The rearrangement links TRBV28 to TRBJ2-1; 7 nucleotides agree with TRBD2. This CDR3 has 15 amino acids. V was pared by 6 bases and J by 5 bases, with 10 bases of the junction left unmatched. Germline loops: CDR1 MDHEN, CDR2 SYDVKM. CDR3 sequence reads: CASSITSAPNNEQFF. The CDR3 coding sequence is TGTGCCAGCAGCATTACTAGCGCGCCTAACAATGAGCAGTTCTTC.

With respect to this clonotype: This may come from a read error, since a much larger clone is one base off. A read error is likely, as this CDR3 ends without the conserved phenylalanine or tryptophan. The CDR3 DNA is TGCGCCAGCAGCTTGGCCCAGGACAGGCGGCAGTTCATC. Its translation is CASSLAQDRRQFI. The J gene is TRBJ2-1, the V gene TRBV5-1; 7 bases match TRBD1. Unmatched junction bases numbered 6, after V lost 0 bases and J lost 12 bases. Germline V gene lookup returns CDR1 SGHRS and CDR2 YFSETQ. The CDR3 is 13 amino acids.

In this sample, this clonotype turned up a few times. The chain couples TRBV20-1 to TRBJ1-1, with 9 bases matching TRBD1. With V trimmed by 0 bases and J by 4 bases, 3 bases remained unmatched. Germline CDR1 reads DFQATT; CDR2 reads SNEGSKA (reference sequence). This CDR3 spans 14 amino acids. The CDR3 DNA reads as TGCAGTGCTAGAGATCCGACAGGGGGCACTGAAGCTTTCTTT. It codes for CSARDPTGGTEAFF.

The table lists this clonotype with many counts. This chain's CDR3 is CASSLQGAGETQYF. The CDR3 bases are TGTGCCAGCAGCTTACAGGGAGCAGGAGAGACCCAGTACTTC. The chain uses TRBV7-2 and TRBJ2-5; D possibly uses TRBD1 or TRBD2 (5 bases each). CDR1 is SGHTA, CDR2 FQGNSA, per germline. Trimming took off 2 bases at V and 4 bases at J, with 11 bases between the two ends. This CDR3 region has 14 residues.

In this sample, this clonotype turned up many times. V and J are TRBV28 and TRBJ2-2; TRBD2 aligns across 7 bases. The CDR3 runs to 19 residues. The V and J ends lost 7 bases and 3 bases, in that order; junction bases with no gene match: 20. The germline V gene encodes CDR1 MDHEN and CDR2 SYDVKM. DNA of the CDR3: TGTGCCAGCATCCCGGGGGAGGGAGTCCTATTATATTACACCGGGGAGCTGTTTTTT. This gives the protein CASIPGEGVLLYYTGELFF.

The sample holds a few counts of this clonotype. CDR3: CAITPGEGRQEVGYGYTF. The DNA for the CDR3 is TGTGCCATCACCCCGGGGGAAGGTCGGCAAGAGGTCGGCTATGGCTACACCTTC. V is TRBV10-3 and J is TRBJ1-2; D may be TRBD1 (5 bases). Germline V gene lookup returns CDR1 ENHRY and CDR2 SYGVKD. This CDR3 contains 18 residues. The V end lost 7 bases, the J end lost 4 bases, and 28 bases lay between the germline ends.

The chain links TRBV9 to TRBJ1-5; D remains unclear. Trimming cost V 4 bases and J 0 bases, with 11 bases left between them. The CDR3 loop spans 15 amino acids. The V gene's germline CDR1 is SGDLS and CDR2 YYNGEE. CDR3 sequence: CASSPNGHSNQPQHF. The CDR3 DNA follows: TGTGCCAGCAGCCCCAATGGGCATAGCAATCAGCCCCAGCATTTT.

Comment on this clonotype: Only one base separates this from a far larger clonotype, so it likely reflects a read error. The chain combines TRBV7-2 with TRBJ1-1; D may be TRBD1 (6 bases). CDR1 is SGHTA, CDR2 FQGNSA, per germline. This CDR3 region has 16 residues. The CDR3 region is CASGLDRSPGDTEAFF. As DNA, the CDR3 is TGTGCCAGCGGCTTAGACAGGTCGCCAGGGGACACTGAAGCTTTCTTT.

Points on this clonotype: It may be a read error: a sequence one base away is much more abundant. The chain combines TRBV6-4 with TRBJ2-2; the D call may be TRBD1 or TRBD2 (5 bases each). Germline CDR1 is MRHNA and CDR2 is SNTAGT. The CDR3 totals 13 residues. Here the CDR3 reads CASGSGPAGELLF. CDR3 DNA sequence: TGTGCCAGCGGTTCAGGGCCTGCCGGGGAGCTGCTTTTT.

This clonotype appeared many times. This chain joins TRBV7-9 and TRBJ2-2; D remains ambiguous. The germline V gene encodes CDR1 SEHNR and CDR2 FQNEAQ (reference sequence). CDR3 length: 16 amino acids. Trimming left V 2 bases short and J 2 bases short, with 12 bases between. CDR3 nucleotides: TGTGCCAGCAGCTTATCCCCGACACTAAACACCGGGGAGCTGTTTTTT. The encoded protein is CASSLSPTLNTGELFF.

This clonotype occurred many times. This rearrangement joins TRBV5-1 to TRBJ1-1, with 11 positions matching TRBD1. J gave up 4 bases and V 6 bases, and 2 bases lay outside the gene matches. The CDR3 consists of 13 residues. Germline CDR1 is SGHRS and CDR2 is YFSETQ. The CDR3, as DNA: TGCGCCAGCACGGACAGGGGGCTCACTGAAGCTTTCTTT. Translation: CASTDRGLTEAFF.

At least ten counts were recorded for this clonotype. The DNA of the CDR3 is TGCGCCAGCCTCTGGGGGCAGTCCCCGAACACCGGGGAGCTGTTTTTT. Its translation is CASLWGQSPNTGELFF. The chain carries TRBV5-1 and TRBJ2-2; D perhaps matches TRBD1 (6 bases). Germline CDR1 reads SGHRS; CDR2 reads YFSETQ. The CDR3 runs 16 residues. The V end lost 7 bases, the J end lost 0 bases, and 16 bases lay between the germline ends.

The table lists this clonotype with many counts. The V call is TRBV29-1, the J call TRBJ1-3; D is perhaps TRBD1 (5 bases). Trimming removed 7 bases from V and 2 bases from J, with 9 bases in between. Germline CDR1 and CDR2: SQVTM and ANQGSEA. CDR3 size: 12 residues. The CDR3 DNA sequence: TGCAGCGGTGGGGGGACTGGAAACACCATATATTTT. The encoded protein is CSGGGTGNTIYF.

This clonotype was seen a handful of times. A much larger clone differs by one base, so this may be a read error. This sequence joins TRBV6-5 and TRBJ2-1; TRBD2 aligns across 7 bases. Trimming at V came to 8 bases and at J to 2 bases, leaving 9 bases not matched to a gene. The CDR3 runs 15 residues. The germline gives CDR1 MNHEY, CDR2 SVGAGI. For the CDR3, the DNA is TGTGCCAGCCAACTAGCGCCTAGCACCTACAATGAGCAGTTCTTC. Protein sequence: CASQLAPSTYNEQFF.

Worth noting for this clonotype: A read error may explain this, as a much larger clone is one base away. As the CDR3 is not closed by the conserved phenylalanine or tryptophan, this likely results from a read error. CDR3 amino acids: CSARDPNGRADTGELFL. In DNA form, the CDR3 reads TGCAGTGCTAGAGATCCTAACGGGAGGGCCGACACCGGGGAGCTGTTTCTT. V gene TRBV20-1 combines with J gene TRBJ2-2; 8 bases match TRBD2. CDR1 DFQATT and CDR2 SNEGSKA come from the germline V gene (reference sequence). The CDR3 has 17 residues. Trimming at V came to 0 bases and at J to 3 bases, leaving 9 bases not matched to a gene.

This clonotype was observed a handful of times. The CDR3 protein is CASSLVGSANTGELFF. The CDR3 bases are TGTGCCAGCAGCTTGGTGGGATCCGCGAACACCGGGGAGCTGTTTTTT. The V call is TRBV5-6, the J call TRBJ2-2; no definite D call. V was cut by 0 bases and J by 0 bases, with 9 bases left in between. The CDR3 is made up of 16 amino acids. Germline CDR1 reads SGHDT; CDR2 reads YYEEEE.

This clonotype was counted ten times or more. The V call is TRBV5-8, the J call TRBJ2-5; 8 positions match TRBD2. V trimming: 2 bases; J trimming: 3 bases; junction bases outside the gene matches: 3. Germline V gene data show CDR1 as SGHTS and CDR2 as YDEGEE. The CDR3 has 14 amino acids. CDR3 DNA sequence: TGTGCCAGCAGCTTAGTCGGGAGGGAAGAGACCCAGTACTTC. Translating it yields CASSLVGREETQYF.